This T cell receptor (beta chain) was identified in a study of blood T cell repertoires in COVID-19. Study information: The United States, Italy and Spain were the sources of the acute and convalescent COVID-19 samples. T cells, B-cell-depleted T cells, or PBMCs supplied cDNA or gDNA.

The CDR3 loop spans 12 amino acids. V lost 5 bases and J 4 bases, leaving 6 bases between the germline ends. The data were produced by immunoSEQ multiplex PCR, yet TCRdb's version contains in-frame clones alone and is incomplete. The sample includes over 85,000 clones, 87% of them seen just once. The TCR was taken from a man between 65 and 79 years old with acute or convalescent COVID-19. The chain joins TRBV12-3 or TRBV12-4 to TRBJ1-5; D not certain. The material sequenced was peripheral blood. The CDR3 sequence: CASSLYNQPQHF. The CDR3 DNA reads TGTGCCAGCAGTCTCTATAATCAGCCCCAGCATTTT.